The 31 T cell receptor beta chains presented below share a single source sample, sequenced in a study of OX40 agonist ivuxolimab in advanced cancers. Profiled with immunoSEQ multiplex PCR; TCRdb holds only in-frame clones, not every one. The sample lists approximately 55,000 clones, 75% to 90% occurring once. The sample in question was CD4+ or CD8+ T cells sorted from blood, obtained in a trial of the OX40 agonist ivuxolimab. The receptors come from an adult with an advanced solid tumor such as melanoma, head and neck, liver or kidney cancer.

The rearrangement joins TRBV6-5 to TRBJ1-4; no clear D gene. The CDR3 loop spans 12 amino acids. V lost 5 bases and J 8 bases, leaving 9 bases between the germline ends. The germline gives CDR1 MNHEY, CDR2 SVGAGI. Here the CDR3 DNA reads TGTGCCAGCAGTCTGGACGGCGAAAAACTGTTTTTT. Its protein product is CASSLDGEKLFF.

This clone was recorded once. The chain joins TRBV11-2 to TRBJ1-1; no firm D call. Germline loops: CDR1 SGHAT, CDR2 FQNNGV. This CDR3 contains 13 residues. V was trimmed by 3 bases and J by 1 base, leaving 6 bases between them. The CDR3 reads CASSFTGNTEAFF. The CDR3 DNA sequence: TGTGCCAGCAGCTTTACCGGGAACACTGAAGCTTTCTTT.

This clone turned up a few times. This sequence joins TRBV7-2 and TRBJ2-1; D is unresolved. The CDR3 has 13 amino acids. Germline V lookup: CDR1 SGHTA, CDR2 FQGNSA. V lost 1 base and J 9 bases, leaving 10 bases between the germline ends. CDR3: CASSLVRTTEQFF. CDR3 sequence (DNA): TGTGCCAGCAGCTTAGTAAGAACTACTGAGCAGTTCTTC. The entire variable domain, with the rest obtained from reference TRBV7-2 and TRBJ2-1, is as follows: GAGVSQSPSNKVTEKGKDVELRCDPISGHTALYWYRQSLGQGLEFLIYFQGNSAPDKSGLPSDRFSAERTGGSVSTLTIQRTQQEDSAVYLCASSLVRTTEQFFGPGTRLTVL.

A note on this clone: At one of its ends the junction is not consistent with the germline gene, which may arise from a read error. The gene calls are TRBV7-7 and TRBJ2-1; the D call may be TRBD1 or TRBD2 (6 bases each). The CDR3 extends over 13 amino acids. Per germline, CDR1 SSHAT and CDR2 FNYEAQ (reference sequence). Here the CDR3 reads CASSRGPGNEQFF. The CDR3 coding sequence is TGTGCTAGCAGCCGGGGGCCCGGTAATGAGCAGTTCTTC.

The V gene is TRBV6-1, the J gene TRBJ2-3, with 8 bases aligning to TRBD2. This CDR3 contains 15 residues. Germline CDR1 and CDR2: MNHNS and SASEGT. V shed 5 bases, J shed 4 bases, and the junction held 8 bases outside the gene matches. The CDR3 nucleotides are TGTGCCAGCAGTTTGCCAGCGGGAGAGTCAGATACGCAGTATTTT. Amino acids: CASSLPAGESDTQYF.

V is TRBV7-2 and J is TRBJ2-1; D gene ambiguous. V lost 5 bases to trimming and J lost 5 bases, with 7 bases between them. Germline V CDR1 and CDR2: SGHTA, FQGNSA. This CDR3 has 12 residues. CDR3 sequence (DNA): TGTGCCAGCAGCCTCAGCAACAATGAGCAGTTCTTC. Amino acid sequence: CASSLSNNEQFF.

CDR3 coding DNA: TGTGCCAGCAGTTTATCGGGACAGGGGGCAATCGGCTACACCTTC. The encoded protein is CASSLSGQGAIGYTF. V and J are TRBV27 and TRBJ1-2, with 12 bases aligning to TRBD1. Germline trimming cut 0 bases from V and 8 bases from J; bases unmatched to any gene: 4. CDR3 length equals 15 residues. Per germline, CDR1 MNHEY and CDR2 SMNVEV (reference sequence).

CDR3 amino acids: CSATGTGGGTNEKLFF. The CDR3 region has the DNA TGCAGCGCTACCGGGACAGGGGGTGGGACTAATGAAAAACTGTTTTTT. The rearrangement uses TRBV29-1 and TRBJ1-4; 11 positions agree with TRBD1. The germline gives CDR1 SQVTM, CDR2 ANQGSEA. V was clipped by 7 bases and J by 2 bases; unmatched bases: 9. The CDR3 sequence is 16 residues long.

The rearrangement joins TRBV2 to TRBJ1-5; no firm D call. The V end lost 4 bases, the J end lost 0 bases, and 7 bases lay between the germline ends. The CDR3 length is 14 residues. CDR1 and CDR2 from the germline V gene are SNHLY and FYNNEI. This CDR3 reads CASSVGYSNQPQHF. The DNA of the CDR3 is TGTGCCAGCAGTGTGGGGTATAGCAATCAGCCCCAGCATTTT.

In its sample, this clone was seen a few times. V and J are TRBV7-6 and TRBJ2-7, with D possibly called TRBD1 or TRBD2 (5 bases each). This CDR3 region has 14 residues. Per germline, CDR1 SGHVS and CDR2 FNYEAQ. Trimming took 1 base from V and 2 from J, leaving 9 bases between them. The CDR3 sequence: CASSLGLGAYEQYF. The CDR3 DNA follows: TGTGCCAGCAGCTTAGGCCTGGGGGCCTACGAGCAGTACTTC.

The chain combines TRBV18 with TRBJ2-7; 7 bases agree with TRBD1. Germline V gene lookup returns CDR1 KGHSH and CDR2 LQKENI. This CDR3 is 15 amino acids long. V shed 1 base and J 1 base; nucleotides not matched to a gene: 4. The chain's CDR3 is CASSPRSGGSYEQYF. DNA of the CDR3: TGTGCCAGCTCACCACGGTCAGGGGGTTCCTACGAGCAGTACTTC.

The chain links TRBV6-1 to TRBJ2-7, with D unresolved. The CDR3 covers 12 residues. Germline V gives CDR1 MNHNS, CDR2 SASEGT. V was cut by 2 bases and J by 4 bases, with 6 bases left in between. The CDR3 spells CASSEQGYEQYF. In DNA form, the CDR3 reads TGTGCCAGCAGTGAACAAGGATACGAGCAGTACTTC.

The chain recombines TRBV28 with TRBJ1-2; D perhaps matches TRBD1 (5 bases). Trimming cost V 4 bases and J 4 bases, with 13 bases left between them. The CDR3 consists of 14 residues. Germline CDR1 MDHEN, CDR2 SYDVKM. The CDR3 spells CASSYDSRSYGYTF. DNA of the CDR3: TGTGCCAGCAGTTACGACAGTCGTAGCTATGGCTACACCTTC.

The J gene is TRBJ2-7, the V gene TRBV7-9; 10 bases line up with TRBD2. CDR1 is SEHNR and CDR2 is FQNEAQ in the germline V gene (reference sequence). After removal of 4 bases from V and 0 bases from J, the junction contained 6 bases not matched to a gene. The CDR3 totals 16 residues. As DNA, the CDR3 is TGTGCCAGCAGCTCGACCCCTAGCGGGAGCTCCTACGAGCAGTACTTC. Protein sequence: CASSSTPSGSSYEQYF.

The chain is built from TRBV19 and TRBJ1-5; 8 nucleotides match TRBD1. The CDR3 sequence is 16 residues long. Germline V gives CDR1 LNHDA, CDR2 SQIVND (reference sequence). The J segment lost 3 bases and the V segment lost 3 bases, leaving 7 bases of the junction unmatched. CDR3 nucleotides: TGTGCCAGTAGTATTCAGGGGGACAGGTACAATCAGCCCCAGCATTTT. Translated: CASSIQGDRYNQPQHF. Full variable domain (outside the CDR3, taken from reference TRBV19 and TRBJ1-5): DGGITQSPKYLFRKEGQNVTLSCEQNLNHDAMYWYRQDPGQGLRLIYYSQIVNDFQKGDIAEGYSVSREKKESFPLTVTSAQKNPTAFYLCASSIQGDRYNQPQHFGDGTRLSIL.

The rearrangement links TRBV5-6 to TRBJ1-1; TRBD1 might be the D (6 bases). The V gene lost 4 bases and the J gene lost 6 bases, with 16 bases spanning the gap. The CDR3 has 14 residues. Per the germline V gene, CDR1 is SGHDT and CDR2 is YYEEEE. CDR3 loop: CASSPGHPGAEAFF. For the CDR3, the DNA is TGTGCCAGCAGCCCGGGACACCCAGGCGCTGAAGCTTTCTTT.

V usage is TRBV30 and J usage is TRBJ2-1; 13 bases agree with TRBD2. The length of the CDR3 is 16 residues. Losses at the gene ends were 3 bases for V and 7 bases for J; bases not matched to a gene: 9. Germline V CDR1 and CDR2: GTSNPN, SVGIG (reference sequence). The DNA for the CDR3 is TGTGCCTGGAGGCAAGGACTAGCGGGAGTAGGTAATGAGCAGTTCTTC. The encoded protein is CAWRQGLAGVGNEQFF.

The chain couples TRBV2 to TRBJ2-3; D is unresolved. Trimming shortened V by 3 bases and J by 0 bases, and 10 bases separated the two germline ends. CDR1 is SNHLY, CDR2 FYNNEI, per germline. This CDR3 has 15 residues. CDR3 region: CASSDSDQSTDTQYF. Here the CDR3 DNA reads TGTGCCAGCAGTGATTCGGACCAAAGCACAGATACGCAGTATTTT.

This sequence joins TRBV11-2 and TRBJ2-5, with TRBD1 as a possible D gene (6 bases). Germline values: CDR1 SGHAT, CDR2 FQNNGV. Between the trimmed V and J ends, which lost 1 base and 7 bases, there was a span of 13 bases. This CDR3 is built from 14 residues. The CDR3 nucleotides are TGTGCCAGCAGCTTAGGGCAGGGGCGGATGACCCAGTACTTC. It yields the protein CASSLGQGRMTQYF.

The J gene is TRBJ1-4, the V gene TRBV19; D uncertain. V lost 9 bases, J lost 7 bases, and 15 bases lay in between. This CDR3 has 13 amino acids. Per the germline V gene, CDR1 is LNHDA and CDR2 is SQIVND (reference sequence). As DNA, the CDR3 is TGTGCCAGCGAGGAGCGGGGTTTTGAAAAACTGTTTTTT. The encoded protein is CASEERGFEKLFF.

With respect to this clone: An end of the junction differs from the germline gene, which may be a read error. V is TRBV7-7 and J is TRBJ2-2, with D hard to call. The CDR3 is 13 amino acids. The germline CDR1 and CDR2 sequences are SSHAT and FNYEAQ (reference sequence). The CDR3 nucleotides are TGTGCTAGCAGCGCTAACGTCCGCGGGGAGCTGTTTTTT. Translated, it gives CASSANVRGELFF. Full variable domain (missing parts from reference TRBV7-7 and TRBJ2-2): GAGVSQSPRYKVTKRGQDVTLRCDPISSHATLYWYQQALGQGPEFLTYFNYEAQPDKSGLPSDRFSAERPEGSISTLTIQRTEQRDSAMYRCASSANVRGELFFGEGSRLTVL.

The chain uses TRBV28 and TRBJ1-2; D is undetermined. The length of the CDR3 is 12 residues. The V gene lost 11 bases and the J gene lost 1 base, with 11 bases spanning the gap. In germline, CDR1 is MDHEN, CDR2 SYDVKM. This CDR3 is CALGRVNYGYTF. The CDR3 region has the DNA TGTGCCCTTGGGAGGGTTAACTATGGCTACACCTTC.

V is TRBV19 and J is TRBJ2-3; TRBD1 matches 7 bases. The germline V gene has CDR1 LNHDA and CDR2 SQIVND (reference sequence). The ends lost 1 base at V and 5 bases at J; junction bases unmatched: 9. The CDR3 covers 16 residues. This CDR3 is CASSIAVGTAGDTQYF. CDR3 nucleotide sequence: TGTGCCAGTAGTATAGCGGTTGGGACAGCAGGAGATACGCAGTATTTT.

This sequence joins TRBV21-1 and TRBJ2-1; TRBD1, the table's D call, lacks a check against the DNA. TRBV21-1 is described as a pseudogene. The CDR3 is made up of 15 amino acids. The CDR3 nucleotides read TGTGCCAGCAGCCCAGGACAGGGGGACTACAATGAGCAGTTCTTC. It translates to CASSPGQGDYNEQFF.

This clone came up a few times. This rearrangement joins TRBV7-9 to TRBJ2-1, with TRBD2 as a possible D gene (6 bases). The CDR3 spans 14 residues. Trimming removed 0 bases at V and 10 bases at J, with 13 bases between. Looked up from germline, CDR1 is SEHNR and CDR2 is FQNEAQ (reference sequence). CDR3 loop: CASSLASIADEQFF. CDR3 sequence (DNA): TGTGCCAGCAGCTTAGCGAGTATAGCGGACGAGCAGTTCTTC.

This chain uses TRBV2 with TRBJ2-7, with TRBD2 identical over 7 bases. Germline CDR1 SNHLY, CDR2 FYNNEI. After removal of 4 bases from V and 3 bases from J, the junction contained 3 bases not matched to a gene. The CDR3 loop spans 13 amino acids. The CDR3 DNA sequence: TGTGCCAGCAGTGGCAGGGAGGGCTACGAGCAGTACTTC. Protein: CASSGREGYEQYF. The whole variable domain, filled in from reference TRBV2 and TRBJ2-7, reads EPEVTQTPSHQVTQMGQEVILRCVPISNHLYFYWYRQILGQKVEFLVSFYNNEISEKSEIFDDQFSVERPDGSNFTLKIRSTKLEDSAMYFCASSGREGYEQYFGPGTRLTVT.

This chain uses TRBV5-5 with TRBJ2-6, with D tentatively TRBD2 (5 bases). The CDR3 is 15 residues long. Trimming stripped 2 bases from V and 0 bases from J, with 6 bases between. Germline V lookup: CDR1 SGHKS, CDR2 YYEKEE (reference sequence). The CDR3 spells CASSFGSSGANVLTF. CDR3 in DNA: TGTGCCAGCAGCTTTGGGAGCTCTGGGGCCAACGTCCTGACTTTC.

The chain is built from TRBV5-1 and TRBJ2-1; D ambiguous. V dropped 0 bases and J dropped 15 bases, with 16 bases sitting between them. Looked up from germline, CDR1 is SGHRS and CDR2 is YFSETQ. The CDR3 is 13 residues long. The CDR3 protein is CASSLALGYLGFF. The CDR3 DNA reads as TGCGCCAGCAGCTTGGCCCTCGGTTACCTAGGGTTCTTC.

The rearrangement uses TRBV5-1 and TRBJ2-7; TRBD2 matches 14 bases. CDR3 length: 15 amino acids. Germline lookup yields CDR1 SGHRS and CDR2 YFSETQ. J lost 2 bases, V lost 5 bases, and 3 bases had no gene match. The CDR3 reads CASRGGLAGAYEQYF. The CDR3 nucleotides read TGCGCCAGCAGGGGGGGACTAGCGGGAGCCTACGAGCAGTACTTC.

The chain is built from TRBV27 and TRBJ2-5; D perhaps matches TRBD2 (6 bases). This CDR3 region has 16 residues. V was clipped by 5 bases and J by 1 base, with 17 bases between them. The germline gives CDR1 MNHEY, CDR2 SMNVEV (reference sequence). The CDR3, as DNA: TGTGCCAGCAGTCCCCGACCCCCCGGGAGCCAAGAGACCCAGTACTTC. Translated, it gives CASSPRPPGSQETQYF.

The chain recombines TRBV14 with TRBJ2-5; 7 bases fit TRBD1. This CDR3 is 15 amino acids long. Germline V gives CDR1 SGHDN, CDR2 FVKESK. V gave up 0 bases and J gave up 4 bases; unmatched junction bases: 5. This CDR3 is CASSQERGRGETQYF. Written as DNA, the CDR3 is TGTGCCAGCAGCCAAGAGAGGGGGCGAGGAGAGACCCAGTACTTC.